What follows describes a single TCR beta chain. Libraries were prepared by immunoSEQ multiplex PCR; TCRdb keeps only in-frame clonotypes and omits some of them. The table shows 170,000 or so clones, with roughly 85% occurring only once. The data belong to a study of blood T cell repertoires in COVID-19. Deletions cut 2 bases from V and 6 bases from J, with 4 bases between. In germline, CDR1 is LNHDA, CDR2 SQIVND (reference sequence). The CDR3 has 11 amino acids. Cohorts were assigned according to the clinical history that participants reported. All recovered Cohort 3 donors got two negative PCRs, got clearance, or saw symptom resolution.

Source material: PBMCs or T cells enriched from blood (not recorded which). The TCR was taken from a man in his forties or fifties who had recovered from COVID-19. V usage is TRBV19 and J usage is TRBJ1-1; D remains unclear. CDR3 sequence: CASSIQAEAFF. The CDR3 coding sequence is TGTGCCAGTAGTATACAGGCTGAAGCTTTCTTT.